This note documents a single T cell receptor (beta chain) sequence. Antigen unknown. The data were taken from a study of shared clonotypes between healthy human individuals. Whole-study findings and limits: Sampling covered nothing but blood. Tissue TCR repertoires likely differ from those found in blood. Non-shared clonotypes were found to have lower generation probabilities than the clonotypes that were shared by all four of the sorted-subset donors.

Germline assignment: CDR1 SGHDT and CDR2 YYEEEE. The CDR3 sequence is 13 residues long. The V and J ends lost 5 bases and 1 base respectively, with 9 bases between them. Some clones are missing from TCRdb's copy, which holds only in-frame ones; the method was immunoSEQ multiplex PCR. The repertoire includes about 2.3 million clones, 80% to 95% of them detected once, and 0.39% sits in the top ten. The TCR comes from a man between 18 and 35 years old in good health. Some clones in this sample may be carry-over from other donors' samples. The specimen was naive CD4+ T cells from PBMCs. The subset is: CD45RA+ positively selected. This rearrangement joins TRBV5-6 to TRBJ1-1; D is uncertain. CDR3 protein: CASSSTANTEAFF. DNA of the CDR3: TGTGCCAGCAGTTCCACAGCGAACACTGAAGCTTTCTTT.